These 10 T cell receptor beta chains share one sample of origin, sequenced in a study of blood T cells in healthy people across ages. The use of a sample-barcoded 5' primer and a J-beta primer mix characterized a second PCR of roughly 6 to 11 cycles. TCRdb re-derived calls from the 5' RACE reads in MiXCR, one entry per CDR3 protein. The sample carries about 1.8 million distinct CDR3 sequences, roughly 52% recorded once. The sequenced sample consisted of blood. All receptors derive from a woman aged 35 to 49 in good health.

The J gene is TRBJ2-7, the V gene TRBV2; weak D call: TRBD2 (6 bases). The closer fit of TRBJ2-5 to the DNA end suggests the J call may be wrong. CDR3 length: 13 amino acids. The germline V gene has CDR1 SNHLY and CDR2 FYNNEI. The CDR3 protein is CASTMTSRETQYF. For the CDR3, the DNA is TGTGCCAGCACCATGACTAGTAGGGAGACCCAGTACTTC.

Only a few counts were recorded for this clonotype. CDR3 amino acids: CASSQDGSGEKLFF. CDR3 DNA: TGTGCCAGCAGCCAAGATGGTTCTGGTGAAAAACTGTTTTTT. This chain connects TRBV4-2 to TRBJ1-4; no clear D gene. The CDR3 sequence is 14 residues long. Germline V gives CDR1 LGHNA, CDR2 YNFKEQ. Between the trimmed V and J ends, which lost 0 bases and 7 bases, there was a span of 9 bases.

The chain combines TRBV5-5 with TRBJ2-1; TRBD2 matches at 12 bases. The CDR3 spans 17 residues. V shed 3 bases and J 4 bases; nucleotides not matched to a gene: 8. The germline CDR1 and CDR2 sequences are SGHKS and YYEKEE (reference sequence). The CDR3 spells CASSWAGTSGSYNEQFF. The CDR3 DNA reads as TGTGCCAGCAGCTGGGCCGGGACTAGCGGGTCTTACAATGAGCAGTTCTTC.

This clonotype has a handful of counts. The chain is built from TRBV7-2 and TRBJ1-2; D might be TRBD1 (5 bases). Germline CDR1 is SGHTA and CDR2 is FQGNSA. With 4 bases removed from V and 4 bases from J, the gap between germline ends came to 16 bases. The CDR3 contains 15 residues. CDR3 in amino acids: CASSSLGKGFYGYTF. Written as DNA, the CDR3 is TGTGCCAGCAGCTCTCTCGGGAAGGGGTTCTATGGCTACACCTTC. The full variable domain, its missing parts supplied by reference TRBV7-2 and TRBJ1-2, is GAGVSQSPSNKVTEKGKDVELRCDPISGHTALYWYRQSLGQGLEFLIYFQGNSAPDKSGLPSDRFSAERTGGSVSTLTIQRTQQEDSAVYLCASSSLGKGFYGYTFGSGTRLTVV.

V gene TRBV10-3 combines with J gene TRBJ2-7; 8 bases match TRBD1. The J segment lost 7 bases and the V segment lost 2 bases, leaving 7 bases of the junction unmatched. The CDR3 is 14 amino acids. The germline gives CDR1 ENHRY, CDR2 SYGVKD. This chain's CDR3 is CAISERQGASEQYF. The CDR3, as DNA: TGTGCCATCAGTGAGCGGCAGGGGGCGAGTGAGCAGTACTTC.

V and J are TRBV4-1 and TRBJ2-3; possibly TRBD1 for D (5 bases). The CDR3 is 15 residues long. V was cut by 4 bases and J by 1 base, with 12 bases left in between. Germline V gives CDR1 MGHRA, CDR2 YSYEKL. The CDR3: CASSPQGACTDTQYF. In DNA, the CDR3 is TGCGCCAGCAGCCCCCAGGGTGCTTGCACAGATACGCAGTATTTT.

The V and J genes are TRBV20-1 and TRBJ2-7; a weak D match, TRBD2 (6 bases). The V end lost 0 bases, the J end lost 3 bases, and 18 bases lay between the germline ends. The CDR3 runs 16 residues. Germline CDR1 reads DFQATT; CDR2 reads SNEGSKA (reference sequence). CDR3 coding DNA: TGCAGTGCTAGAGATCAGGTGTATAGCGGAAACTACGAGCAGTACTTC. Translating gives CSARDQVYSGNYEQYF.

The chain recombines TRBV6-6 with TRBJ1-2; D is ambiguous. There are 14 residues in the CDR3. V lost 2 bases, J lost 8 bases, and 15 bases lay in between. Germline V gene data show CDR1 as MNHNY and CDR2 as SVGAGI (reference sequence). The DNA of the CDR3 is TGTGCCAGCAGTTACGGCCCTGAGACCTTCGGCTACACCTTC. This translates into CASSYGPETFGYTF.

The chain links TRBV20-1 to TRBJ2-1; either TRBD1 or TRBD2 may supply D (5 bases each). Between the trimmed V and J ends, which lost 2 bases and 2 bases, there was a span of 19 bases. Germline assignment: CDR1 DFQATT and CDR2 SNEGSKA (reference sequence). The CDR3 extends over 17 amino acids. The CDR3 here is CSARSTRGRETYNEQFF. The CDR3 DNA sequence: TGCAGTGCTAGATCTACCCGGGGCAGGGAAACCTACAATGAGCAGTTCTTC.

In this sample, this clonotype turned up a few times. This rearrangement joins TRBV10-3 to TRBJ2-5; 7 positions agree with TRBD1. Germline V gene lookup returns CDR1 ENHRY and CDR2 SYGVKD. The CDR3 consists of 14 residues. V shed 8 bases, J shed 2 bases, and the junction held 8 bases outside the gene matches. Here the CDR3 reads CAIGYPGQQETQYF. CDR3 nucleotide sequence: TGTGCCATCGGGTATCCGGGACAGCAAGAGACCCAGTACTTC.